These T cell receptor beta chains were read from a single sample in a study of beta chain features in type 1 diabetes. Only in-frame clones appear in the TCRdb table, and some are missing; sequencing was by immunoSEQ multiplex PCR. Of 150,000 to 190,000 clones listed, approximately 8.1% are singletons. Input material: central memory CD4+ T cells from blood. The receptors shown here come from a man aged 18 to 30 in good health. Both conserved end residues are part of each CDR3. Fields, in order: D gene, V gene, J gene, clone size, CDR3 DNA, CDR3 protein. D genes are given only for firm matches. For some rows the clone size is stated as once, few or many, or as a class when expanded; others skip it.

D: .; V: TRBV2; J: TRBJ1-2; size: few; DNA: TGTGCCAGCAGTGAGTCTCCAGGATCTAACTATGGCTACACCTTC; CDR3: CASSESPGSNYGYTF
D: .; V: TRBV28; J: TRBJ1-2; size: .; DNA: TGTGCCAGCAGTTTATCCGGAGACTATGGCTACACCTTC; CDR3: CASSLSGDYGYTF
D: .; V: TRBV29-1; J: TRBJ1-1; size: few; DNA: TGCAGCGTTGAAGATTCCGGGGCGGGAAACACTGAAGCTTTCTTT; CDR3: CSVEDSGAGNTEAFF
D: .; V: TRBV10-3; J: TRBJ1-1; size: .; DNA: TGTGCCTCGTCCCTACAGGGAAACACTGAAGCTTTCTTT; CDR3: CASSLQGNTEAFF
D: .; V: TRBV6-5; J: TRBJ2-3; size: many; DNA: TGTGCCAGCAGTTCTGGCGGCAATACGCAGTATTTT; CDR3: CASSSGGNTQYF
D: .; V: TRBV29-1; J: TRBJ1-2; size: many; DNA: TGCAGCGTTACCGAGACCCAGAGAGGGGGCTACACCTTC; CDR3: CSVTETQRGGYTF
D: TRBD1; V: TRBV4-2; J: TRBJ1-2; size: many; DNA: TGTGCCAGCAGCCAAGCCAGACAGGGATCGGTCACCTTC; CDR3: CASSQARQGSVTF
D: .; V: TRBV2; J: TRBJ1-3; size: many; DNA: TGTGCCAGCAGTACACAGGTGATCTCTGGAAACACCATATATTTT; CDR3: CASSTQVISGNTIYF
D: TRBD1; V: TRBV7-2; J: TRBJ1-2; size: .; DNA: TGTGCCAGCAGCTTGGGACAGGGGTCTGACTATGGCTACACCTTC; CDR3: CASSLGQGSDYGYTF
D: TRBD2; V: TRBV6-5; J: TRBJ2-5; size: .; DNA: TGTGCCAGCAGTTACTCAGGAGTAGCGGGGCCAACCCAGTACTTC; CDR3: CASSYSGVAGPTQYF
D: TRBD1; V: TRBV28; J: TRBJ1-6; size: .; DNA: TGTGCCGGACAGGGTTTTAGGAATTCACCCCTCCACTTT; CDR3: CAGQGFRNSPLHF
D: TRBD1; V: TRBV28; J: TRBJ1-1; size: many; DNA: TGTGCCAGCAGTTCGGGACAGGGAAACACTGAAGCTTTCTTT; CDR3: CASSSGQGNTEAFF
D: TRBD1; V: TRBV30; J: TRBJ1-2; size: few; DNA: TGTGCCTGGAGGGGACAGGGGGCCGGGGGCTACACCTTC; CDR3: CAWRGQGAGGYTF
D: .; V: TRBV7-2; J: TRBJ1-6; size: few; DNA: TGTGCCAGCAGCCTACTCCGGGTCCGGGGATCACCCCTCCACTTT; CDR3: CASSLLRVRGSPLHF
D: .; V: TRBV27; J: TRBJ2-7; size: few; DNA: TGTGCCAGCAGTTTACAGGGGGGTGGGTCCTACGAGCAGTACTTC; CDR3: CASSLQGGGSYEQYF
D: .; V: TRBV7-3; J: TRBJ1-1; size: .; DNA: TGTGCCAGCAGCTTAATGGGGGGAGGGTACACTGAAGCTTTCTTT; CDR3: CASSLMGGGYTEAFF
D: .; V: TRBV11-3; J: TRBJ2-2; size: .; DNA: TGTGCCAGCAGTTACAGGGAATTCACCGGGGAGCTGTTTTTT; CDR3: CASSYREFTGELFF
D: .; V: TRBV28; J: TRBJ1-2; size: few; DNA: TGTGCCAGCAGTTTAGGGCAGTCACACTATGGCTACACCTTC; CDR3: CASSLGQSHYGYTF
D: TRBD1; V: TRBV6-1; J: TRBJ2-7; size: .; DNA: TGTGCCACTTGGGGACAGGCAGGCTACGAGCAGTACTTC; CDR3: CATWGQAGYEQYF
D: TRBD1; V: TRBV9; J: TRBJ2-5; size: .; DNA: TGTGCCAGCAGCACCCGGACAGGGGAACAGTACTTC; CDR3: CASSTRTGEQYF
D: TRBD2; V: TRBV11-1; J: TRBJ2-1; size: few; DNA: TGTGCCAGCAGCTTAGCCCCGGGACTAGATTTTGGTGAGCAGTTCTTC; CDR3: CASSLAPGLDFGEQFF
D: TRBD1; V: TRBV28; J: TRBJ1-2; size: few; DNA: TGTGCCAGCAGTTTATCCGGCAGGGGGCTAGACTATGGCTACACCTTC; CDR3: CASSLSGRGLDYGYTF
D: .; V: TRBV19; J: TRBJ1-5; size: .; DNA: TGTGCCACCTCTCGGCTAGGGGATAATCAGCCCCAGCATTTT; CDR3: CATSRLGDNQPQHF
D: .; V: TRBV15; J: TRBJ1-4; size: .; DNA: TGTGCCACCAGCATCGACAGGAAAATTAATGAAAAACTGTTTTTT; CDR3: CATSIDRKINEKLFF
D: TRBD2; V: TRBV7-7; J: TRBJ2-3; size: .; DNA: TGTGCCAGCAGCCCGTCGACTAGCGGGGCCATAGGACGCGCAGATACGCAGTATTTT; CDR3: CASSPSTSGAIGRADTQYF
D: TRBD1; V: TRBV5-4; J: TRBJ2-5; size: few; DNA: TGTGCCAGCAGCTACCGGGACAGGGGGCGCGAGACCCAGTACTTC; CDR3: CASSYRDRGRETQYF